Presented here are 13 T cell receptor beta chains from one specimen sequenced in a study of blood T cell repertoires in COVID-19. Assay used: immunoSEQ multiplex PCR; TCRdb lists only in-frame clones, some missing. The sample holds over 400,000 clones, about 89% seen once. Sequencing used peripheral blood. Source of these receptors: a woman in her fifties or sixties with COVID-19, enrolled during active disease.

The V and J genes are TRBV19 and TRBJ1-2; a possible D gene is TRBD1 (6 bases). The germline gives CDR1 LNHDA, CDR2 SQIVND (reference sequence). Trimming cost V 4 bases and J 4 bases, with 13 bases left between them. The CDR3 extends over 14 amino acids. The CDR3 sequence: CASSRGQLFYGYTF. The CDR3 DNA reads TGTGCCAGTAGTAGGGGACAACTCTTCTATGGCTACACCTTC. The entire variable domain, with the rest obtained from reference TRBV19 and TRBJ1-2, is as follows: DGGITQSPKYLFRKEGQNVTLSCEQNLNHDAMYWYRQDPGQGLRLIYYSQIVNDFQKGDIAEGYSVSREKKESFPLTVTSAQKNPTAFYLCASSRGQLFYGYTFGSGTRLTVV.

The V gene is TRBV10-3, the J gene TRBJ1-4; 8 bases fit TRBD1. The CDR3 spans 15 residues. The V and J ends lost 4 bases and 5 bases, in that order; junction bases with no gene match: 6. CDR1 and CDR2 from the germline V gene are ENHRY and SYGVKD. The CDR3 loop reads CAISASGTGNEKLFF. CDR3 in DNA: TGTGCCATCAGTGCTAGCGGGACAGGCAATGAAAAACTGTTTTTT.

This CDR3 is CASSPTDRGINEKLFF. The CDR3, as DNA: TGTGCCAGCAGCCCAACGGACAGGGGGATTAATGAAAAACTGTTTTTT. The chain joins TRBV5-6 to TRBJ1-4, with TRBD1 matching over 10 bases. CDR3 length equals 16 residues. The V segment lost 4 bases and the J segment 4 bases; nucleotides outside the gene matches: 7. Looked up from germline, CDR1 is SGHDT and CDR2 is YYEEEE.

V usage is TRBV21-1 and J usage is TRBJ2-3; TRBD2, the table's D call, was not compared with the DNA. TRBV21-1 counts as a pseudogene. The length of the CDR3 is 14 residues. CDR3 sequence: CASSKTSGTDTQYF. In nucleotides, the CDR3 is TGTGCCAGCAGCAAGACTAGCGGCACAGATACGCAGTATTTT.

The chain uses TRBV2 and TRBJ1-4; 7 bases are shared with TRBD1. CDR1 and CDR2 (germline): SNHLY, FYNNEI. CDR3 length: 13 residues. Trimming took 10 bases from V and 8 from J; bases not matched to a gene: 10. The CDR3 spells CATDKGAGEKLFF. The DNA of the CDR3 is TGTGCCACCGATAAGGGGGCGGGAGAAAAACTGTTTTTT.

The CDR3 DNA reads as TGTGCCAGCAGCTTAGGCCGTTTCCGCGGGGGTGGAGATACGCAGTATTTT. It codes for CASSLGRFRGGGDTQYF. This chain links TRBV11-2 with TRBJ2-3, with 7 bases lining up with TRBD2. The CDR3 has 17 amino acids. V lost 1 base, J lost 5 bases, and 12 bases stayed unmatched. Germline CDR1 reads SGHAT; CDR2 reads FQNNGV.

The chain joins TRBV2 to TRBJ2-7, with TRBD2 matching over 8 bases. The CDR3 contains 15 residues. CDR1 SNHLY and CDR2 FYNNEI come from the germline V gene. V gave up 4 bases and J gave up 2 bases; unmatched junction bases: 7. The CDR3 sequence: CASSGGGGSPYEQYF. The CDR3 DNA follows: TGTGCCAGCAGTGGAGGCGGGGGGTCCCCCTACGAGCAGTACTTC.

V is TRBV6-1 and J is TRBJ1-1; TRBD1 agrees at 7 bases. Germline V lookup: CDR1 MNHNS, CDR2 SASEGT. The length of the CDR3 is 14 residues. V trimming: 5 bases; J trimming: 5 bases; junction bases outside the gene matches: 8. The CDR3 DNA follows: TGTGCCAGCAGTCAACAGGGGTGGGGGACTGAAGCTTTCTTT. Translation: CASSQQGWGTEAFF.

The chain is built from TRBV6-5 and TRBJ2-3; TRBD2 aligns across 7 bases. With V trimmed by 8 bases and J by 4 bases, 6 bases remained unmatched. Germline CDR1 and CDR2: MNHEY and SVGAGI. CDR3 length: 13 amino acids. The CDR3 DNA follows: TGTGCCAGCTGGGGCGGGGGAGCAGATACGCAGTATTTT. Protein: CASWGGGADTQYF.

The chain carries TRBV21-1 and TRBJ2-3; the listed D gene, TRBD2, was not tested against the DNA. TRBV21-1 is described as a pseudogene. The CDR3 extends over 19 amino acids. The CDR3 DNA follows: TGTGCCAGCAGCAGCCCGGGGCTAGCGGGGGCCTCTAGCACAGATACGCAGTATTTT. Translated: CASSSPGLAGASSTDTQYF.

This clone was recorded only once. J is TRBJ2-1 and V is TRBV5-1, with 9 bases aligning to TRBD2. The CDR3 sequence is 16 residues long. The J segment lost 4 bases and the V segment lost 0 bases, leaving 5 bases of the junction unmatched. CDR1 is SGHRS and CDR2 is YFSETQ in the germline V gene. This chain's CDR3 is CASSLAGLAGYNEQFF. CDR3 nucleotide sequence: TGCGCCAGCAGCTTGGCCGGGCTAGCGGGGTACAATGAGCAGTTCTTC.

The table lists this clone with a count of one. The rearrangement uses TRBV12-3 or TRBV12-4 and TRBJ2-1; D call uncertain. CDR3 length equals 12 residues. Trimming cost V 1 base and J 8 bases, with 6 bases left between them. CDR3: CASSLGQDEQFF. The CDR3 nucleotides are TGTGCCAGCAGTTTAGGACAAGATGAGCAGTTCTTC.

The genes are TRBV6-1 and TRBJ1-5; D is ambiguous. CDR3 length: 15 residues. Germline V lookup: CDR1 MNHNS, CDR2 SASEGT. V was trimmed by 0 bases and J by 4 bases, leaving 10 bases between them. CDR3 region: CASSEANPTNQPQHF. The DNA for the CDR3 is TGTGCCAGCAGTGAAGCCAACCCAACAAATCAGCCCCAGCATTTT.